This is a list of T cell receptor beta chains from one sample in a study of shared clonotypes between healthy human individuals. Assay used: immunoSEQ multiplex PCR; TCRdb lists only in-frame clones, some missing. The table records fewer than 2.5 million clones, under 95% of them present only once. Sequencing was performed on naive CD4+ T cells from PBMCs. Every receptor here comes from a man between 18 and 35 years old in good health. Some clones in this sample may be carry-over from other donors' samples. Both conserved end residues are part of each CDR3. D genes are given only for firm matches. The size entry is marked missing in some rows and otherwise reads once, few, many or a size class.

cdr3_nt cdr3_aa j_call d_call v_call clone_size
TGTGCCAGCAGCTTACGCAGGAACGAGAGAGGGGCCTACGAGCAGTACTTC CASSLRRNERGAYEQYF TRBJ2-7 NA TRBV11-2 NA
TGTGCCAGCGCAGATCGGGGGATCCAAGAGACCCAGTACTTC CASADRGIQETQYF TRBJ2-5 NA TRBV27 NA
TGTGCCAGCAGCTTGAATGATGGAGAGCAGTTCTTC CASSLNDGEQFF TRBJ2-1 NA TRBV5-5 NA
TGTGCCAGCAGCATGAGAGAGACCCAGTACTTC CASSMRETQYF TRBJ2-5 NA TRBV5-6 NA
TGTGCCAGCAGCTTAACAGGGAGTTCCTACAATGAGCAGTTCTTC CASSLTGSSYNEQFF TRBJ2-1 NA TRBV7-9 NA
TGTGCCAGTAGTAAGTCAGGGACGCTACAAGAGACCCAGTACTTC CASSKSGTLQETQYF TRBJ2-5 NA TRBV19 NA
TGCAGTGCTAGAGCAGCCCCTGAAGCTTTCTTT CSARAAPEAFF TRBJ1-1 NA TRBV20-1 NA
TGCAGCGTTGCTTCGGCAGGCTCCTCTGGAAACACCATATATTTT CSVASAGSSGNTIYF TRBJ1-3 NA TRBV29-1 NA
TGTGCCAGCAGCTTTCCGGGCCCTACCAATGAGCAGTTCTTC CASSFPGPTNEQFF TRBJ2-1 NA TRBV5-6 NA
TGTGCCAGCAGTTACTCGGGACAGCTCGGTGAAGCTTTCTTT CASSYSGQLGEAFF TRBJ1-1 TRBD1 TRBV6-6 NA
TGTGCCAGCAGCCCCATTCTACCGGGCGACACTCGGGGCTACACCTTC CASSPILPGDTRGYTF TRBJ1-2 NA TRBV25-1 once
TGTGCCAGCAGCTTGACAATCGACCCAAAAGGGGACGAGCAGTACTTC CASSLTIDPKGDEQYF TRBJ2-7 NA TRBV5-6 NA
TGTGCCAGCATTACGACTAGCGGGAAAAAGGTGGACACCGGGGAGCTGTTTTTT CASITTSGKKVDTGELFF TRBJ2-2 TRBD2 TRBV28 NA
TGTGCCAGCAGCTTAGGCAGGGAAACGGAGACCCAGTACTTC CASSLGRETETQYF TRBJ2-5 NA TRBV7-3 NA
TGTGCCAGTGCCAGCTTAGCGGGCAGCAGCACAGATACGCAGTATTTT CASASLAGSSTDTQYF TRBJ2-3 TRBD2 TRBV9 NA
TGTGCCAGCAGTGAAAGGGCAGGACAACCCCCCTACGAGCAGTACTTC CASSERAGQPPYEQYF TRBJ2-7 NA TRBV2 NA
TGTGCCAGCAGTCCTAGGGAGACCCAGTACTTC CASSPRETQYF TRBJ2-5 NA TRBV28 once
TGTGCCAGTACCTCTGGGGGGCGCGGGTATGGCTACACCTTC CASTSGGRGYGYTF TRBJ1-2 NA TRBV19 NA
TGTGCCAGCAGCCCAACTACAAAGGGTGGGACTGAAGCTTTCTTT CASSPTTKGGTEAFF TRBJ1-1 NA TRBV7-2 NA
TGTGCCAGCAGCCCTACTAGGGGGAACACTGAAGCTTTCTTT CASSPTRGNTEAFF TRBJ1-1 NA TRBV11-2 NA
TGTGCCAGCCGGGGGGGGACAGATACGCAGTATTTT CASRGGTDTQYF TRBJ2-3 TRBD2 TRBV6-5 NA
TGCGCCAGCAGTGAGTCGAGCGGTCTTAGCTCTGGGGCCAACGTCCTGACTTTC CASSESSGLSSGANVLTF TRBJ2-6 NA TRBV10-2 once
TGCAGTGCTAGTACCCCCCTTGAAGCTTTCTTT CSASTPLEAFF TRBJ1-1 NA TRBV20-1 NA
TGTGCCAGCAGCCCGATGGGACAGGGGTTCACTGAAGCTTTCTTT CASSPMGQGFTEAFF TRBJ1-1 TRBD1 TRBV27 NA
TGTGCCAGCAGGGGCTCTGGAAACACCATATATTTT CASRGSGNTIYF TRBJ1-3 NA TRBV28 NA
TGTGCCAGCAGGGGGGTAATAGGGGGTAATCAGCCCCAGCATTTT CASRGVIGGNQPQHF TRBJ1-5 NA TRBV28 NA
TGTGCCAGCAGCTTGGTCTCTGGGAACACTGAAGCTTTCTTT CASSLVSGNTEAFF TRBJ1-1 NA TRBV7-8 NA
TGTGCCAGCAGTTCGACTGGACTAGCGACAAACTTC CASSSTGLATNF TRBJ2-5 TRBD2 TRBV5-4 NA
TGTGCCAGCAGTTATGGACAGGGCTACACTGAAGCTTTCTTT CASSYGQGYTEAFF TRBJ1-1 TRBD1 TRBV6-5 NA
TGTGCCAGCAGGGGGACAGGGTCCTACGAGCAGTACTTC CASRGTGSYEQYF TRBJ2-7 TRBD1 TRBV11-2 NA
TGTGCCAGCAGTCCATCCCACTTATCAGGCTTGAACACTGAAGCTTTCTTT CASSPSHLSGLNTEAFF TRBJ1-1 NA TRBV28 few
TGTGCCTGGACGGGGACAGATCAAGAGACCCAGTACTTC CAWTGTDQETQYF TRBJ2-5 TRBD1 TRBV30 NA
TGCGCCAGCAGCTTCACTACGGAGTCACCCCTCCACTTT CASSFTTESPLHF TRBJ1-6 NA TRBV5-1 NA
TGCAGCGTTGAAGGGAGGGGGATCATAGCGGGAGGCCCTGGGACGCAGTATTTT CSVEGRGIIAGGPGTQYF TRBJ2-3 TRBD2 TRBV29-1 NA
TGTGCCAGCAGCTTAGGTAGGCTTTACGAGCAGTACTTC CASSLGRLYEQYF TRBJ2-7 NA TRBV11-2 NA
TGTGCCAGCAGCTTGTCAGGGGGCTCCGGGGAGCTGTTTTTT CASSLSGGSGELFF TRBJ2-2 TRBD1 TRBV5-8 NA
TGTGCCAGCAGCTTTCGCCCGACTAGCGGACGCTCCTACAATGAGCAGTTCTTC CASSFRPTSGRSYNEQFF TRBJ2-1 TRBD2 TRBV11-2 NA
TGCGCCAGCAGCTTTCTCCAGAACCCGGAGGGGGAGCTGTTTTTT CASSFLQNPEGELFF TRBJ2-2 NA TRBV5-1 NA
TGTGCCAGCAGTTTATTCCGTAGCACAGATACGCAGTATTTT CASSLFRSTDTQYF TRBJ2-3 NA TRBV28 NA
TGTGCTAGTGGTTTGGTAAGGGGGGTTTTCACTGAAGCTTTCTTT CASGLVRGVFTEAFF TRBJ1-1 NA TRBV12-5 NA